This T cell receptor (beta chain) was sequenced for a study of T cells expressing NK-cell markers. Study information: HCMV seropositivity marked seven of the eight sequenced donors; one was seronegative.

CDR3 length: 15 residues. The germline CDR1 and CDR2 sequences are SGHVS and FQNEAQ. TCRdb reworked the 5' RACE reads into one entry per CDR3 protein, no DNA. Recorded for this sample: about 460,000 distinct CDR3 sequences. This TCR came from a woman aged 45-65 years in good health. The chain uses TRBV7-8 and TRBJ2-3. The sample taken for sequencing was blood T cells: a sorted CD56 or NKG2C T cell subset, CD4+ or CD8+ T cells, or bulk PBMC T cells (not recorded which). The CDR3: CASSPSGKNTDTQYF.